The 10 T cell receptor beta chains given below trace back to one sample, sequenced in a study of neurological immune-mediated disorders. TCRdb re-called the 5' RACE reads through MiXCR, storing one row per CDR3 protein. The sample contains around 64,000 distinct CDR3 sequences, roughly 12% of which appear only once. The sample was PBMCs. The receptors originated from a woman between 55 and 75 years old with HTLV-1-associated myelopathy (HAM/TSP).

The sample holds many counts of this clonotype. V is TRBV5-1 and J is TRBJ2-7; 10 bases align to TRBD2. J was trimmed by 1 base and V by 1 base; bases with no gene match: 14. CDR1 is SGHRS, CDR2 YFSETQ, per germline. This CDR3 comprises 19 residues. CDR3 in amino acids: CASSLKVTSGNSASYEQYF. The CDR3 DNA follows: TGCGCCAGCAGCTTGAAGGTTACTAGCGGGAACTCCGCTTCCTACGAGCAGTACTTC.

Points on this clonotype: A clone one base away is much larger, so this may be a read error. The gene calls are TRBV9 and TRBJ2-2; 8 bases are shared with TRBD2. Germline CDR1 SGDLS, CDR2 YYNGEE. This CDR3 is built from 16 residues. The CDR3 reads CASIVMGSGDTGELFF. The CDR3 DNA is TGTGCCAGCATCGTAATGGGTAGCGGGGACACCGGGGAGCTGTTTTTT. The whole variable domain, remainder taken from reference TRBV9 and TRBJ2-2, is DSGVTQTPKHLITATGQRVTLRCSPRSGDLSVYWYQQSLDQGLQFLIQYYNGEERAKGNILERFSAQQFPDLHSELNLSSLELGDSALYFCASIVMGSGDTGELFFGEGSRLTVL.

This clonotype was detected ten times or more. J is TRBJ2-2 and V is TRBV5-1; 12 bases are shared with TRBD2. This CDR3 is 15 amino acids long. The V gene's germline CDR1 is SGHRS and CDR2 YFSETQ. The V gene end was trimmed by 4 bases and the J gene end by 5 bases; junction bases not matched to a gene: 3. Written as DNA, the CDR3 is TGCGCCAGCAGCGGTACTAGCGGGGGGACCGGGGAGCTGTTTTTT. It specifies CASSGTSGGTGELFF.

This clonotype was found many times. CDR3 in DNA: TGTGCCAGCAGCTTGGGTCCCGGATCCGACCTTGAAGCTTTCTTT. It yields the protein CASSLGPGSDLEAFF. V is TRBV5-5 and J is TRBJ1-1; D call uncertain. The CDR3 loop spans 15 amino acids. Trimming shortened V by 0 bases and J by 7 bases, and 16 bases separated the two germline ends. CDR1 and CDR2 (germline): SGHKS, YYEKEE (reference sequence).

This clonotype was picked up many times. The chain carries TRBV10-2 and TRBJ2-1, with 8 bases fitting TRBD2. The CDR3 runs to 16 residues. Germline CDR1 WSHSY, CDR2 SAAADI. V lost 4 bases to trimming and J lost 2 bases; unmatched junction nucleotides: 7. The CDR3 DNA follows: TGCGCCAGCAGTGCAAGGACGGGGGGGGCCTACAATGAGCAGTTCTTC. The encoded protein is CASSARTGGAYNEQFF.

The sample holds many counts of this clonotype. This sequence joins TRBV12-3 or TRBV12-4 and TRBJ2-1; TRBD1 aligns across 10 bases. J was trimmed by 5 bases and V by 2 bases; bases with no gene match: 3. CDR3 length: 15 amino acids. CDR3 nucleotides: TGTGCCAGCAGTTTAAGGGACAGGGGAAACAATGAGCAGTTCTTC. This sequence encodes CASSLRDRGNNEQFF.

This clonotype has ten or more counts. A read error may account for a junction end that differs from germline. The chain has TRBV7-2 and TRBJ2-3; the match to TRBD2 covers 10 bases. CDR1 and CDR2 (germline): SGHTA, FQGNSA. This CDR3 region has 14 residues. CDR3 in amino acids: CASSLAGVTDTQYF. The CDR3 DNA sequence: TGTGCCAGCAGCCTAGCGGGAGTAACAGATACGCAGTATTTT.

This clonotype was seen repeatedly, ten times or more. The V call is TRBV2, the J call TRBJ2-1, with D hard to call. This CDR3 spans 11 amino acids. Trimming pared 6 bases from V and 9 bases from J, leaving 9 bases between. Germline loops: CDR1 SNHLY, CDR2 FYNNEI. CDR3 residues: CASSGFSEQFF. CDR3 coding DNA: TGTGCCAGCAGCGGGTTTTCTGAGCAGTTCTTC.

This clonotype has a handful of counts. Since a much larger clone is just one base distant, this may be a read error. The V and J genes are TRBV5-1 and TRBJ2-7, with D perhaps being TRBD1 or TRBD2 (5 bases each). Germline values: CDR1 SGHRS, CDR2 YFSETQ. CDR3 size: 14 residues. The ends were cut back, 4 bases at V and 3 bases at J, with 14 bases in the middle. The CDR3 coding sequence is TGCGCCAGCAGCCTCGGGACGGACGTCTACGAGCAGTACTTC. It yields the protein CASSLGTDVYEQYF.

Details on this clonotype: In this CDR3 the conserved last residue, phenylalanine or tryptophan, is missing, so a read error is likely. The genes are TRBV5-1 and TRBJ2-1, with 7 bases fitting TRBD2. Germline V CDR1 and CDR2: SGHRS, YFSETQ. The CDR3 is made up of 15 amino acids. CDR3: CASSLVLASYNDQFL. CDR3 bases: TGCGCCAGCAGCTTGGTACTAGCGTCCTACAATGATCAGTTCTTA.